This entry describes one T cell receptor beta chain. As yet, its antigen is unknown. Sequencing used immunoSEQ multiplex PCR; TCRdb keeps in-frame clones, though not all of them. The sample carries about 270,000 clones, around 93% recorded once. These data belong to a study of T cell responses to AZD1222 COVID-19 vaccine. Points from the study as a whole: Receipt of two AZD1222 doses was followed by a rise in Spike-specific TCR breadth and depth.

The CDR3 is 16 amino acids. Germline V gene sequence: CDR1 MDHEN, CDR2 SYDVKM. J gave up 2 bases and V 6 bases, and 12 bases lay outside the gene matches. The material sequenced was peripheral blood, taken 28 days after the second AZD1222 dose. This sequence originates from an adult who received the AZD1222 COVID-19 vaccine. The chain employs TRBV28 and TRBJ2-7; 8 bases are a match to TRBD2. CDR3: CASRSPRTSSAYEQYF. CDR3 DNA: TGTGCCAGCAGGTCCCCCCGGACTAGCTCTGCCTACGAGCAGTACTTC.